A few counts support the clone carrying this TCR beta chain. The data were obtained in a study of T cell changes during pregnancy in multiple sclerosis. TCRdb's copy holds only in-frame clones and misses some; the assay was immunoSEQ multiplex PCR. The table shows some 40,000 clones, with around 93% occurring only once. The clonotype comes from a female donor with multiple sclerosis, enrolled in a pregnancy study. The sequencing used CD4+ T cells from peripheral blood mononuclear cells, collected after pregnancy.

CDR3 protein: CASSSGQGNYGYTF. In DNA form, the CDR3 reads TGCGCCAGCAGCTCAGGACAGGGAAACTATGGCTACACCTTC. The chain couples TRBV5-1 to TRBJ1-2, with 8 bases matching TRBD1. Trimming cost V 3 bases and J 2 bases; bases outside gene matches: 3. The CDR3 spans 14 residues. Germline lookup yields CDR1 SGHRS and CDR2 YFSETQ.